This T cell receptor beta chain was observed in a study of blood T cell repertoires in COVID-19. For the study at large: Researchers got acute and convalescent COVID-19 samples from the United States, Italy and Spain. T cells, B-cell-depleted T cells, or PBMCs provided the cDNA or gDNA that served as material.

In the original workflow: Amplified reference gene primers provided the basis for estimating nucleated cell counts. TCRdb's copy holds only in-frame clones and misses some; the assay was immunoSEQ multiplex PCR. D and trimming were read from the DNA, whereas the V and J calls and clone size are those reported in that table. The table has about 110,000 clones, roughly 85% seen once. The CDR3 contains 14 residues. Germline V gene sequence: CDR1 ENHRY, CDR2 SYGVKD. V shed 3 bases and J shed 7 bases, with 13 bases lying between them. The source material was peripheral blood. This sequence joins TRBV10-3 and TRBJ1-5; possibly TRBD1 for D (5 bases). The TCR comes from a human donor in a cohort sampled during active COVID-19. CDR3 DNA: TGTGCCATCAGTGACCTCGGGGGTGGGCAGCCCCAGCATTTT. It encodes CAISDLGGGQPQHF.